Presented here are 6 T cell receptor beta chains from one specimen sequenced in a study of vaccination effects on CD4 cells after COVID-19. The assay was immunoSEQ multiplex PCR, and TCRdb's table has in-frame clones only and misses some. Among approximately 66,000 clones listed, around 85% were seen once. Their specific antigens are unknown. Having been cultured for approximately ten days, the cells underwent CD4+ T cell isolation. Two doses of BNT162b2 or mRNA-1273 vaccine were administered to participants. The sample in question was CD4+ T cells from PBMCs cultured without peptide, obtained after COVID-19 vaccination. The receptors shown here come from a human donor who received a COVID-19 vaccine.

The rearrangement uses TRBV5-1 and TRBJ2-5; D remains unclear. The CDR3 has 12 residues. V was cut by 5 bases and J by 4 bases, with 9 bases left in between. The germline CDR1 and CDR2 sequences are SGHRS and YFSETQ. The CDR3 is CASRAGGETQYF. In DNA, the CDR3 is TGCGCCAGCAGAGCCGGCGGAGAGACCCAGTACTTC.

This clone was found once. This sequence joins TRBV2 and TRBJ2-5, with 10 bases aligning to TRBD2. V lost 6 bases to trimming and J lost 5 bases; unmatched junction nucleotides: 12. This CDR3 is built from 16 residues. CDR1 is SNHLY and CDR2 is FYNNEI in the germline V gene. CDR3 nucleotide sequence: TGTGCCAGCAGCCAGCAAGCGGGGGGGCTGGGGGAGACCCAGTACTTC. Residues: CASSQQAGGLGETQYF.

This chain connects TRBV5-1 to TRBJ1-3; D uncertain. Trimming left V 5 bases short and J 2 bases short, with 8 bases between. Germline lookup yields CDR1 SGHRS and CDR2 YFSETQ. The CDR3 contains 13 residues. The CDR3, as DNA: TGCGCCAGCAGTTTAGGGACTGGAAACACCATATATTTT. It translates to CASSLGTGNTIYF.

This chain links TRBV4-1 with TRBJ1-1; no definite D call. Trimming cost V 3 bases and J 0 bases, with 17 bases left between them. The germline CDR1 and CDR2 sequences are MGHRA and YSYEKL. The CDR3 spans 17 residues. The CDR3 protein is CASSQSIMGLVNTEAFF. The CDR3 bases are TGCGCCAGCAGCCAGAGTATAATGGGTTTGGTGAACACTGAAGCTTTCTTT.

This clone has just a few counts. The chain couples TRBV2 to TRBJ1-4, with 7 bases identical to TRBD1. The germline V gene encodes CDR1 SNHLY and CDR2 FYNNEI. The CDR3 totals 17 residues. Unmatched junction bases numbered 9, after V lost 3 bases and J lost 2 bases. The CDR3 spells CASSDPGRGQTNEKLFF. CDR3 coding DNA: TGTGCCAGCAGTGACCCGGGTAGGGGGCAGACTAATGAAAAACTGTTTTTT.

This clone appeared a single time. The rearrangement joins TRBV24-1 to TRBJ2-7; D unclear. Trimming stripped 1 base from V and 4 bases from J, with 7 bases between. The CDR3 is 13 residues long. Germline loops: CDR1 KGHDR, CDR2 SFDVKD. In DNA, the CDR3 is TGTGCCACCAGTGATTTTAGGCAGTACGAGCAGTACGTC. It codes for CATSDFRQYEQYV.